This TCR beta chain was captured in a study of shared T cell receptors in the human thymus. Method: immunoSEQ multiplex PCR; TCRdb's copy keeps in-frame clones and lacks some. The data hold fewer than 700,000 clones, with approximately 88% observed a single time. V was clipped by 0 bases and J by 9 bases; unmatched bases: 11. CDR1 is LNHDA and CDR2 is SQIVND in the germline V gene (reference sequence). This CDR3 has 17 amino acids. The data also belong to a second study, concerning human thymus T cells. That report adds: Healthy Finnish infants undergoing corrective surgery for congenital heart defects provided the donor material. Thymus specimens were resections from corrective heart surgery. Thymic repertoires overlap heavily among unrelated individuals, related research has reported.

The receptor comes from a boy under two years old with a congenital heart defect. The chain has TRBV19 and TRBJ2-4; TRBD2 aligns across 10 bases. Source material: thymocytes. For the CDR3, the DNA is TGTGCCAGTAGTATAGATAAGCGGGAGGGCCTTTATAGCATTCAGTACTTC. Translated, it gives CASSIDKREGLYSIQYF.